This T cell receptor (beta chain) derives from a study of cytomegalovirus exposure and HLA in healthy donors. As to this clone: Its antigen is not identified.

Primers for the PCR totalled 60 Vbeta and 13 Jbeta. Sequencing used immunoSEQ multiplex PCR; TCRdb keeps in-frame clones, though not all of them. In all, the sample yields about 130,000 clones. Study observations and caveats: Later analysis reportedly placed an Asian-associated ancestry cluster below the roughly 670-donor mean in N-insertions. For cytomegalovirus status, the classifier reportedly gave diagnoses with high specificity and sensitivity. Sequencing likely caused a cluster of highly shared sequence variants.

Material for sequencing was PBMCs. This sequence was found in a man aged 30 to 45 in good health and CMV-seronegative.

The CDR3 loop reads CASSLGVGTEAFF. The CDR3, as DNA: TGTGCCAGCAGCTTAGGAGTTGGCACTGAAGCTTTCTTT. The chain has TRBV7-3 and TRBJ1-1; D call uncertain. The V and J ends lost 2 bases and 4 bases respectively, with 8 bases between them. Germline V gives CDR1 SGHTA, CDR2 FQGTGA. This CDR3 has 13 residues.